This T cell receptor (beta chain) derives from a study of blood T cells in healthy people across ages. Study results and limitations: More naive CD4+ cells and higher diversity were found in long-lived than in aged donors. As age increased, TCR beta diversity per million T cells fell in a roughly linear fashion. Researchers report that TCR beta diversity correlated strongly with naive T cell percentage.

The ends lost 7 bases at V and 3 bases at J; junction bases unmatched: 12. Germline CDR1 and CDR2: MNHNY and SVGAGI (reference sequence). The CDR3 extends over 16 amino acids. This clonotype was seen a few times. Its matching antigen is unknown. Total RNA, at least 5 micrograms per sample, was extracted from PBMCs. PCR was performed a second time for 7 to 11 cycles using a sample-barcoded 5' primer and a J-beta primer mix. Each CDR3 protein is one row after TCRdb ran MiXCR on the 5' RACE reads. The sample comprises about 970,000 distinct CDR3 sequences, roughly 51% of which are singletons, and roughly a fifth rests with the top ten.

The V gene is TRBV6-6, the J gene TRBJ1-5; 7 positions agree with TRBD1. What was sequenced was blood. This TCR was sampled from an older woman in good health. In DNA, the CDR3 is TGTGCCAGCACTCCCAGGGGGGGGGCATCCAATCAGCCCCAGCATTTT. This translates into CASTPRGGASNQPQHF.